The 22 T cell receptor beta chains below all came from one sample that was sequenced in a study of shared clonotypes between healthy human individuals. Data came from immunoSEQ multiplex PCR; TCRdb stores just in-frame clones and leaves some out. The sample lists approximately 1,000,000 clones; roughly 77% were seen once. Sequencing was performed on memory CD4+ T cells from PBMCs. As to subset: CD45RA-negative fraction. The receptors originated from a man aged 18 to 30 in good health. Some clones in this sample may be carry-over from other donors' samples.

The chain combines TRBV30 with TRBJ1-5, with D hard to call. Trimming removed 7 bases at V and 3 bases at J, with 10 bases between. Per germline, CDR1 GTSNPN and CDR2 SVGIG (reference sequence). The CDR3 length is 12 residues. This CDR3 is CASSGFNQPQHF. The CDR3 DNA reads TGTGCCTCATCCGGATTCAATCAGCCCCAGCATTTT.

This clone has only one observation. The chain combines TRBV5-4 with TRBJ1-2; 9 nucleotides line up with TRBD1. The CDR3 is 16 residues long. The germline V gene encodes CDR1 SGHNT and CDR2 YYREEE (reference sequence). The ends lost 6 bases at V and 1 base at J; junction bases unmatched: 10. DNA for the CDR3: TGTGCCAGCAAAACCGGACAGGGGATCCTTAACTATGGCTACACCTTC. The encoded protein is CASKTGQGILNYGYTF.

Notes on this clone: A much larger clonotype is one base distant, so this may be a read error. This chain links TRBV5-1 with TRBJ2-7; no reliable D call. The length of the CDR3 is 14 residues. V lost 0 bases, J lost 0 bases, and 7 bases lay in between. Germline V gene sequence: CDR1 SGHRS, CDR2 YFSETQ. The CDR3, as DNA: TGCGCCAGCAGCTTGGAGGCAGCCTCCTACGAGCAGTACTTC. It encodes CASSLEAASYEQYF.

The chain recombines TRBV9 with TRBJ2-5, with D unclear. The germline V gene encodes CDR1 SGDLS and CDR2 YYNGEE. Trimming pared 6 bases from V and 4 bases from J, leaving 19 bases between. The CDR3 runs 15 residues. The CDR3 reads CASTPFSDPGETQYF. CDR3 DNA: TGTGCCAGCACCCCCTTCTCGGACCCCGGAGAGACCCAGTACTTC.

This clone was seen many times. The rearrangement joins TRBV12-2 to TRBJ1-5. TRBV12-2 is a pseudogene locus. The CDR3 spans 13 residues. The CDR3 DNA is TGTGCAAGTCGGCAAGATAGCAATCAGCCCCAGCATTTT. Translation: CASRQDSNQPQHF.

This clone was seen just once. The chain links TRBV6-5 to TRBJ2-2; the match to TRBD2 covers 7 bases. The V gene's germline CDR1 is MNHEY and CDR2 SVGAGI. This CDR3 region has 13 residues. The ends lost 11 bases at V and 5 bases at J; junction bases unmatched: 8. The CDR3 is CALREAATGELFF. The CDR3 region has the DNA TGTGCCCTCCGGGAGGCCGCGACCGGGGAGCTGTTTTTT.

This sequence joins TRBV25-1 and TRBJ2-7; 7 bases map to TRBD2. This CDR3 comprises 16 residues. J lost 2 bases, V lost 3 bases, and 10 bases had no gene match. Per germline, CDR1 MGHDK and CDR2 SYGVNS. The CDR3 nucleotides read TGTGCCAGCAGTGATTACTCGACTAGCCAAACCTACGAGCAGTACTTC. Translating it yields CASSDYSTSQTYEQYF.

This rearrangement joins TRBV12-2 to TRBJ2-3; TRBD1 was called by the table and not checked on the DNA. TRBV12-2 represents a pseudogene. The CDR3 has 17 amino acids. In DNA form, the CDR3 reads TGTGCAAGTCGCCCTAGTCCAGCAGGGGCTTCCGCAGATACGCAGTATTTT. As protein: CASRPSPAGASADTQYF.

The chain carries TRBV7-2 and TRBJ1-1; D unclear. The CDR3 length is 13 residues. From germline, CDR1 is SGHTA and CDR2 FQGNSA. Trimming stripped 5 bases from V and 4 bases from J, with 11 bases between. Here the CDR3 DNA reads TGTGCCAGCAGCATCGGAGAGATCACTGAAGCTTTCTTT. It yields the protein CASSIGEITEAFF.

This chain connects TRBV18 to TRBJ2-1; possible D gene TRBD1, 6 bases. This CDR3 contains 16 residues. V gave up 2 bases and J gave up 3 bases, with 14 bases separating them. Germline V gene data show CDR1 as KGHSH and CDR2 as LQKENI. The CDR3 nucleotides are TGTGCCAGCTCACCAGGAGACAGGACCCTCTACAATGAGCAGTTCTTC. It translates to CASSPGDRTLYNEQFF. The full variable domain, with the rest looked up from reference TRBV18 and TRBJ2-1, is NAGVMQNPRHLVRRRGQEARLRCSPMKGHSHVYWYRQLPEEGLKFMVYLQKENIIDESGMPKERFSAEFPKEGPSILRIQQVVRGDSAAYFCASSPGDRTLYNEQFFGPGTRLTVL.

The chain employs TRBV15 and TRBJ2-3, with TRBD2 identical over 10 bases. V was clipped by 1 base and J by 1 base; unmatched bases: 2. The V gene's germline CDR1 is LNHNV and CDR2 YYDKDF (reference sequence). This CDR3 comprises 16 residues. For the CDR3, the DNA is TGTGCCACCAGCAGAGGGACTAGCGGACGCACAGATACGCAGTATTTT. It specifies CATSRGTSGRTDTQYF.

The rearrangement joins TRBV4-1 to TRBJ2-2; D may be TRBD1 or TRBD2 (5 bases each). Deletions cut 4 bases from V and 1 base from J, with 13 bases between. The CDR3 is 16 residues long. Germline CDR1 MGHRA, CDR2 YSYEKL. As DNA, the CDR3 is TGCGCCAGCAGCCTCTCCGGGACGGTGAACACCGGGGAGCTGTTTTTT. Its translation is CASSLSGTVNTGELFF.

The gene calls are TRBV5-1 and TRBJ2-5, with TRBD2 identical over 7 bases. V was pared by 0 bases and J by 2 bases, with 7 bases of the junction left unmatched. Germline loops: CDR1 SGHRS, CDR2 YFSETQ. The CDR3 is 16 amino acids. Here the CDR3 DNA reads TGCGCCAGCAGCTTGGCTCCAGCGGGAACGCAAGAGACCCAGTACTTC. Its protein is CASSLAPAGTQETQYF.

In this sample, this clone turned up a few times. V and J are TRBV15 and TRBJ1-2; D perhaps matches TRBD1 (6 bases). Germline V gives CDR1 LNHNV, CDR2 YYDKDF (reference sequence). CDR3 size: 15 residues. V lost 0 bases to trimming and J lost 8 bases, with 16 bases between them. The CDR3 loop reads CATSRDYGGMGGYTF. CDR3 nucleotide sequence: TGTGCCACCAGCAGAGATTACGGGGGCATGGGAGGCTACACCTTC.

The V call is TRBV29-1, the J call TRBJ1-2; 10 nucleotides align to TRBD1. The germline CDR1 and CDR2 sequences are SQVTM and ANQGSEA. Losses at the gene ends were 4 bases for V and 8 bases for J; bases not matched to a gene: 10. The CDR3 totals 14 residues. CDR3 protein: CSVGGTGTGVGYTF. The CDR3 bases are TGCAGCGTTGGGGGTACCGGGACAGGGGTGGGCTACACCTTC.

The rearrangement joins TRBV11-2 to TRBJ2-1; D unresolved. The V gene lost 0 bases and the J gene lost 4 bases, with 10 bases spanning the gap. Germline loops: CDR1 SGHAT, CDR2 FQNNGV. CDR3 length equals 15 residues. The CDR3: CASSLDRQEYNEQFF. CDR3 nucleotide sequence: TGTGCCAGCAGCTTAGATCGGCAGGAATACAATGAGCAGTTCTTC.

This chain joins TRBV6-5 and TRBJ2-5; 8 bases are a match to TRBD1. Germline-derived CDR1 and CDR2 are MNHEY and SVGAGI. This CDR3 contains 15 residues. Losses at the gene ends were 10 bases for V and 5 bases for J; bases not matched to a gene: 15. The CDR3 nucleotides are TGTGCCACCTCGACAGGGGCGAAGTATATGGAGACCCAGTACTTC. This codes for CATSTGAKYMETQYF.

CDR3 bases: TGTGCCAGCAGCAAAGGGACAGGGTGGGGCTACACCTTC. Protein: CASSKGTGWGYTF. This sequence joins TRBV5-4 and TRBJ1-2, with 9 nucleotides matching TRBD1. Germline CDR1 reads SGHNT; CDR2 reads YYREEE (reference sequence). Germline trimming cut 4 bases from V and 8 bases from J; bases unmatched to any gene: 6. The CDR3 spans 13 residues. Supplemented by reference TRBV5-4 and TRBJ1-2, the full variable domain reads ETGVTQSPTHLIKTRGQQVTLRCSSQSGHNTVSWYQQALGQGPQFIFQYYREEENGRGNFPPRFSGLQFPNYSSELNVNALELDDSALYLCASSKGTGWGYTFGSGTRLTVV.

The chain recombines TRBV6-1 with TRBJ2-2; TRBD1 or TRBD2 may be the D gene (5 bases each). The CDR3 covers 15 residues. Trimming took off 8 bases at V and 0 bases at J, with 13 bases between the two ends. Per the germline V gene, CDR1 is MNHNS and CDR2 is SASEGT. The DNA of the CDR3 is TGTGCCAGCTGTAGGGACGGATCGAACACCGGGGAGCTGTTTTTT. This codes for CASCRDGSNTGELFF.

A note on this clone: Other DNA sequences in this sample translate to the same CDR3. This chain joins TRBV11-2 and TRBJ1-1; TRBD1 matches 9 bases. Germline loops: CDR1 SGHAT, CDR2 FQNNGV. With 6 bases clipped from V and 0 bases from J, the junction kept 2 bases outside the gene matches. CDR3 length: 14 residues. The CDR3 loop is CASSRQGVNTEAFF. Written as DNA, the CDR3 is TGTGCCAGCAGTCGACAGGGGGTGAACACTGAAGCTTTCTTT. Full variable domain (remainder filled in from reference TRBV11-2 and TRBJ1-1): EAGVAQSPRYKIIEKRQSVAFWCNPISGHATLYWYQQILGQGPKLLIQFQNNGVVDDSQLPKDRFSAERLKGVDSTLKIQPAKLEDSAVYLCASSRQGVNTEAFFGQGTRLTVV.

The CDR3 DNA is TGTGCCTGGAGTGTAGAAGGGTCTGGTGAGACCCAGTACTTC. Its protein product is CAWSVEGSGETQYF. The genes are TRBV30 and TRBJ2-5; D gene unclear. Trimming cost V 0 bases and J 5 bases, with 13 bases left between them. The length of the CDR3 is 14 residues. Germline-derived CDR1 and CDR2 are GTSNPN and SVGIG (reference sequence).

The CDR3 nucleotides are TGTGCCAGCAGCGGCCCCGGGACTAGGCGCGAGCAGTACTTC. Translated: CASSGPGTRREQYF. The chain couples TRBV9 to TRBJ2-7; TRBD2 matches 8 bases. CDR3 length: 14 amino acids. Germline V gene sequence: CDR1 SGDLS, CDR2 YYNGEE. V dropped 3 bases and J dropped 6; count of bases not matched to a gene: 8.